This TCR beta chain was found in a study of T cells in Graves' hyperthyroidism and ophthalmopathy. Amplification of TCR beta CDR3 regions used RNA as the template. In the first-round RT-PCR of the TCR CDR3, the HTBI primer set was used. TCRdb recomputed calls from the multiplex PCR reads with MiXCR, one row per CDR3 protein. The sample has approximately 210,000 distinct CDR3 sequences, 17% seen once. This clonotype was counted ten times or more. This CDR3 spans 14 amino acids. The V end lost 0 bases, the J end lost 4 bases, and 10 bases lay between the germline ends. Germline-derived CDR1 and CDR2 are SGHRS and YFSETQ.

The sequenced sample was blood. The clonotype was recovered from a man aged 45-60 years with Graves' hyperthyroidism. V and J are TRBV5-1 and TRBJ1-1, with D maybe TRBD1 (5 bases). CDR3 sequence reads: CASSLEGRGTEAFF. The CDR3 region has the DNA TGCGCCAGCAGCTTGGAGGGTAGGGGCACTGAAGCTTTCTTT. Using reference TRBV5-1 and TRBJ1-1 for the parts outside the CDR3, the full variable domain is KAGVTQTPRYLIKTRGQQVTLSCSPISGHRSVSWYQQTPGQGLQFLFEYFSETQRNKGNFPGRFSGRQFSNSRSEMNVSTLELGDSALYLCASSLEGRGTEAFFGQGTRLTVV.